This T cell receptor beta chain emerged from a study of shared clonotypes between healthy human individuals. The study's findings and limits: The genetic and exposure-history diversity represented was limited by few donors.

Using immunoSEQ multiplex PCR, the repertoire was profiled, and TCRdb retains in-frame clones only, with some absent. The sample includes roughly 490,000 clones, 70% to 80% of them seen just once. Adult donors, all healthy and HIV-negative, had no recent acute infections or vaccinations. A word on this clone: Its antigen remains unidentified.

V lost 1 base and J lost 5, with 9 bases in between. CDR1 SGHAT and CDR2 FQNNGV come from the germline V gene. The CDR3 runs to 13 residues. The source is a woman aged 40 to 50 in good health. Some clones in this sample may be carry-over from other donors' samples. V gene TRBV11-2 combines with J gene TRBJ2-7; D is unclear. The sequenced sample was PBMCs. CDR3 bases: TGTGCCAGCAGCTTAGGTCGCAATAACGAGCAGTACTTC. Translated, it gives CASSLGRNNEQYF.